The entry that follows covers one T cell receptor beta chain sequence. What this receptor recognizes is not known. The record has no base qualities; no much larger clone is one base away. This record belongs to a study of cytomegalovirus exposure and HLA in healthy donors (dated by TCRdb to about 2017). At the level of the whole study: An earlier analysis of roughly 500 of the donors reported more than 250 Gb of sequence data and roughly 100 million unique TCR beta sequences from 150 million to 200 million T cells. Typing coverage differed by locus: A, B, C, DRB1 and DQB1 were typed in roughly 620-640 donors, DQA1 in around 500, DPA1 in 606, and DPB1 in just under 490. Of the 300 to 500 genotyped donors, roughly 80% were placed in the genetic ancestry cluster associated with self-reported Caucasian donors. To study patterns of TCR occurrence, a later analysis re-analyzed previously published TCR beta repertoires from 600 to 750 donors and added high-resolution HLA genotyping. A handful of DR-DQ haplotypes were handled as single units for association and clustering because linkage in the cohort was strong. The study aimed to test whether signatures of past pathogen exposure could be identified by cataloging public T cell receptors. Along with the roughly 610-subject first cohort, a separate validation cohort of some 130 different subjects was used. All discovery cohort repertoires had been generated using a single sequencing platform. In a later genetic analysis, genome-wide SNP genotypes for about 55% of the roughly 700 donors were used, and that subset was treated as a discovery cohort. Across approximately 400 genotyped donors of the cohort, an average of about 240,000 unique TCR beta nucleotide sequences per donor were sequenced, and around 20% of those sequences were non-productive. An earlier analysis of a few hundred of the donors applied high-throughput TCR beta sequencing to assess whether each TCR beta V gene segment acted as functional or pseudogenic. Roughly 300 gigabases of sequencing data and approximately 91 million unique TCR sequences made up an early release that covered approximately 650 HLA-typed donors. Rather than drawing on any new phenotypic data, the later analysis identified candidate immune exposures from TCR beta sequences and the way those sequences occurred across donors. Donor age, sex, ethnicity and CMV serostatus were compiled together with the repertoire data. The study used immunosequencing to profile the T cell repertoires of 666 subjects and linked those repertoires to cytomegalovirus serostatus. HLA typing included class I and class II loci at four-digit resolution. To predict cytomegalovirus infection status, the study brought together high-throughput TCR immunosequencing, statistical association of individual TCRs with disease status, and machine learning. General findings and caveats noted by the study authors: Correlated functional status among segregating V segments might reflect linkage disequilibrium, but an unknown experimental factor could not be ruled out. Specific HLA alleles were associated with 15,000 to 20,000 TCR beta sequences at a false discovery rate of 0.05 in a later analysis. Some IMGT-functional V segments, including TRBV6-2 and TRBV6-3, could not be told apart with the 87-base-pair reads, so those segments were excluded. In vitro tests confirmed that a few of the cytomegalovirus-associated TCR beta chains recognize cytomegalovirus antigens. The authors suggested that the approach could potentially be extended to other disease states and immunological phenotypes. Strong co-occurrence of HLA alleles, especially DR and DQ, made assigning TCR associations to individual alleles difficult. A later analysis found that HLA-associated TCR beta chains were more clonally expanded and had lower generation probabilities than equally common non-associated chains. Compared with the roughly 670-donor mean, donors in an Asian-associated ancestry cluster had fewer N-insertions in productive TCRs, according to a later genetic analysis. In a later analysis, the rate of TCR association differed among HLA loci, with DRB1 alleles having the most associated TCRs and HLA-C alleles having the fewest. A further reported finding was that TCR beta sequences accurately predicted the HLA-A and HLA-B alleles for most subjects in the first cohort. The study gave a list of about 170 TCR beta chains associated with cytomegalovirus. Cytomegalovirus status was reported to be diagnosed by the classifier with high specificity and sensitivity in both the original and validation cohorts. A cluster of highly shared sequence variants was judged likely to be a technical artifact of the sequencing pipeline. Across donors, most TCR sequences were observed very rarely, whereas some public TCRs were present in many individuals. Because counts were too low, seventeen rarely observed V segments, including chromosome 9 orphons, were left out of the earlier analysis of a few hundred of the donors. A later genetic analysis associated a missense DCLRE1C variant with V-gene and J-gene trimming of TCR beta chains, and an independent cohort replicated the association. In a later analysis, several top co-occurrence clusters were reported to appear linked to parvovirus B19, influenza, CMV and Epstein-Barr virus. The cohort was sequenced for TCR beta chains only, and without alpha or paired-chain data the features that could be detected were limited. Presence/absence analyses assumed roughly uniform sequencing depth across donors, an assumption that may not hold. CMV serostatus was the only immune exposure information available for the cohort. Because HLA typing was missing for some donors at each locus, association tests included only the typed subset. A later analysis found that most CMV-associated TCR beta chains appeared HLA-restricted, with HLA associations seemingly driven largely by CMV exposure. An earlier analysis of around 500 of the donors showed that most TCR beta V segments appeared in productive rearrangements either about 87% or about 30% of the time, which broadly matched IMGT annotations.

Library construction relied on the immunoSEQ multiplex PCR assay. For the multiplex PCR, a mixture combining 60 forward primers for TCR Vbeta segments and 13 reverse primers for TCR Jbeta segments was used. The CDR3 region of rearranged TCR beta genes was amplified from genomic DNA with a multiplex PCR assay. Amplified TCR beta libraries were sequenced as 87-base-pair reads on the Illumina HiSeq System. The study's own analysis went as follows. A later analysis tallied roughly 78 million unique TCR beta chains across the 700 or so repertoires, and approximately 12 million of those chains were shared by two or more donors. Raw reads were error-corrected and collapsed into unique sequences with a nearest-neighbor algorithm that merged closely related sequences to remove PCR and sequencing errors. CDR3 sequences were aligned to IMGT reference sequences to assign V, D and J gene segments. For a sequence to be retained, a match of at least six nucleotides was required to both a V gene segment and a J gene segment. Rearrangements were called productive when the CDR3 lacked stop codons and stayed in frame with V and J; all others were non-productive. Following IMGT convention, CDR3 was defined as the stretch from the second conserved V-encoded cysteine up to the conserved J-encoded phenylalanine. The earlier analysis of a few hundred of the donors excluded sequences that lacked an unambiguous match to a single V gene segment. In an earlier analysis of approximately 590 of the donors, a V segment was called functional when productive rearrangements were above 56.7%, and segregating when the standard deviation between donors exceeded 5%. A statistical classification framework was developed to diagnose cytomegalovirus status using the catalog of TCR beta chain sequences. In a later analysis, TCR nucleotide sequences were compared against IMGT/GENE-DB human TR gene sequences so that V and J genes could be assigned. Using the TCRdist pipeline, a later analysis assigned CDR3 sequences along with most-parsimonious VDJ recombination scenarios. A later analysis defined each TCR beta chain by its CDR3 amino acid sequence plus V-gene family, and excluded reads lacking a unique V-gene family. A later analysis removed several hundred highly shared, low-generation-probability nucleotide sequences to deal with suspected cross-contamination and a sequencing artifact. A later analysis calculated a clonal expansion index for each public chain from normalized within-repertoire ranks of inferred template counts. A later analysis computed generation probabilities with a VDJ recombination model fitted to out-of-frame rearrangements, and checked the results against IGoR. Hypergeometric tests were used in a later analysis to score TCR-TCR, TCR-HLA and TCR-CMV co-occurrence, with a repertoire-size bias correction applied to the TCR pairs. A later analysis estimated false discovery rates by permuting HLA or CMV assignments 20 times. In a later analysis, co-occurring TCRs were grouped using DBSCAN, with TCRdist sequence similarity added in when clustering inside HLA-allele-positive subsets. Repertoires with fewer than 30,000 or more than 120,000 public chains were left out of co-occurrence clustering, as were a few repertoires with anomalous nucleotide sharing. Imported from immuneACCESS, the table was reduced by TCRdb to in-frame sequences with V and J called. These copies leave out some clones; in studies compared against another copy, an unresolved V gene accounts for under half, and the cause of the remainder is not known. From that table come the V and J calls and clone size; the DNA was used to work out D and trimming. The sample yields roughly 99,000 clones; roughly three quarters were counted once. Approximately 3.9% of the sample rests with the top ten.

The germline V gene (reference sequence) specifies SEHNR as CDR1 and FQNEAQ as CDR2. Trimming accounts for 2 bases at V and 5 bases at J, while the number of junction bases matched to no gene is 3. From the cysteine through the phenylalanine, the CDR3 covers 13 amino acids. The retained sequence is limited to the CDR3, 39 bases, with the frame set at the first base. The cohort consisted of more than 650 healthy bone marrow donors. All cohort members were sampled while nominally healthy, although unrecorded immune exposures were likely present. The donor was CMV seronegative and belonged to the group of 380 or so seronegative cohort members. A peripheral blood sample was collected from each donor, and TCR beta sequencing was performed on peripheral blood mononuclear cells. The Qiagen DNeasy Blood Extraction Kit was used to extract genomic DNA from the blood cell samples.

The material sequenced was PBMCs. This sequence originates from a woman in her 40s in good health and CMV-seronegative. The sequence links TRBV7-9 to TRBJ2-7; 7 central bases correspond to TRBD2. In nucleotide form, the sequence is TGTGCCAGCAGCTTACGGCGGGGGAACGAGCAGTACTTC. It translates as CASSLRRGNEQYF.